The next 14 T cell receptor beta chains were all read from a single sample in a study of cytomegalovirus exposure and HLA in healthy donors. The PCR had 60 Vbeta and 13 Jbeta primers. TCRdb keeps only in-frame clones here, not all; method: immunoSEQ multiplex PCR. Seen here are about 150,000 clones, 70% to 85% observed once, and the top ten hold around 3.7%. The sequencing sample was made of PBMCs. These receptors all stem from a male donor in good health and CMV-seronegative.

The chain joins TRBV19 to TRBJ1-1; D gene uncertain. V gave up 5 bases and J gave up 6 bases, with 16 bases separating them. Germline V gene data show CDR1 as LNHDA and CDR2 as SQIVND (reference sequence). The CDR3 is made up of 14 amino acids. The DNA for the CDR3 is TGTGCCAGTAGTTCCCACGGGATGGATCCTGAAGCTTTCTTT. Its translation is CASSSHGMDPEAFF.

The chain has TRBV5-1 and TRBJ2-7; possibly TRBD1 for D (6 bases). Germline values: CDR1 SGHRS, CDR2 YFSETQ. This CDR3 is 15 amino acids long. Deletions cut 0 bases from V and 2 bases from J, with 12 bases between. For the CDR3, the DNA is TGCGCCAGCAGCTTGGCCAGGGGTTTAACCTACGAGCAGTACTTC. Amino acids: CASSLARGLTYEQYF.

This rearrangement joins TRBV19 to TRBJ1-2, with a weak D call TRBD1 (6 bases). Germline V lookup: CDR1 LNHDA, CDR2 SQIVND (reference sequence). This CDR3 region has 14 residues. With 1 base removed from V and 6 bases from J, the gap between germline ends came to 12 bases. CDR3 sequence (DNA): TGTGCCAGTAGTATAGGGCAGGGGAGCGATGGCTACACCTTC. It specifies CASSIGQGSDGYTF.

The chain recombines TRBV28 with TRBJ2-7; no firm D call. CDR3 length: 14 residues. The V end lost 8 bases, the J end lost 2 bases, and 16 bases lay between the germline ends. The germline CDR1 and CDR2 sequences are MDHEN and SYDVKM. In DNA form, the CDR3 reads TGTGCCAGCCGCCCCGTGGCTCCACCCTACGAGCAGTACTTC. It is translated as CASRPVAPPYEQYF.

This chain uses TRBV28 with TRBJ1-5; D uncertain. V gave up 2 bases and J gave up 4 bases, with 6 bases separating them. The CDR3 extends over 13 amino acids. Germline CDR1 MDHEN, CDR2 SYDVKM. Written as DNA, the CDR3 is TGTGCCAGCAGTTTACTGCGGAATCAGCCCCAGCATTTT. Amino acids: CASSLLRNQPQHF.

In DNA form, the CDR3 reads TGTGCCAGCAGCGCAGTTGGGGGGGGCCCAAGGTATTCAACTAATGAAAAACTGTTTTTT. Amino acids: CASSAVGGGPRYSTNEKLFF. This chain connects TRBV4-2 to TRBJ1-4, with D possibly being TRBD1 (6 bases). V lost 5 bases to trimming and J lost 0 bases, with 25 bases between them. Germline V gene data show CDR1 as LGHNA and CDR2 as YNFKEQ. This CDR3 region has 20 residues.

The genes are TRBV7-9 and TRBJ2-3; TRBD2 matches at 10 bases. The CDR3 has 16 amino acids. Trimming cost V 2 bases and J 4 bases; bases outside gene matches: 6. CDR1 SEHNR and CDR2 FQNEAQ come from the germline V gene (reference sequence). The CDR3 reads CASSLLGLAGADTQYF. DNA of the CDR3: TGTGCCAGCAGCTTATTGGGGCTAGCGGGAGCAGATACGCAGTATTTT.

Notes on this clone: Its ends do not fully match the called genes, so a read error is possible. The V gene is TRBV6-5, the J gene TRBJ2-2; D possibly corresponds to TRBD2 (6 bases). CDR1 is MNHEY, CDR2 SVGAGI, per germline. The CDR3 contains 14 residues. CDR3 DNA sequence: TGTGCCAACAGTGCCGGAGGGGACACCGGGGAGCTGTTTTTT. Translated, it gives CANSAGGDTGELFF.

V is TRBV5-6 and J is TRBJ1-5; D not resolved. The ends were cut back, 1 base at V and 0 bases at J, with 11 bases in the middle. CDR1 and CDR2 (germline): SGHDT, YYEEEE. The CDR3 loop spans 16 amino acids. The CDR3 DNA reads as TGTGCCAGCAGCTTGTCGGGGTGGACTAGCAATCAGCCCCAGCATTTT. Its protein is CASSLSGWTSNQPQHF.

This chain joins TRBV4-2 and TRBJ1-3; TRBD1 aligns across 7 bases. The CDR3 consists of 17 residues. V was pared by 2 bases and J by 3 bases, with 10 bases of the junction left unmatched. Germline V gene sequence: CDR1 LGHNA, CDR2 YNFKEQ. CDR3 residues: CASSQTLRQGFGNTIYF. CDR3 coding DNA: TGTGCCAGCAGCCAAACCTTACGACAGGGATTTGGAAACACCATATATTTT.

The V and J genes are TRBV7-7 and TRBJ2-1; TRBD2 matches 16 bases. There are 16 residues in the CDR3. V dropped 5 bases and J dropped 5; count of bases not matched to a gene: 3. CDR1 SSHAT and CDR2 FNYEAQ come from the germline V gene (reference sequence). The CDR3 nucleotides read TGTGCCAGCAGCAAGGGACTAGCGGGAGGGGACAATGAGCAGTTCTTC. Translating it yields CASSKGLAGGDNEQFF.

This chain links TRBV7-8 with TRBJ2-4, with D perhaps matching TRBD2 (6 bases). Trimming cost V 1 base and J 1 base, with 14 bases left between them. Germline values: CDR1 SGHVS, CDR2 FQNEAQ. CDR3 length: 17 residues. This CDR3 is CASSLVRAGMAKNIQYF. The CDR3 DNA is TGTGCCAGCAGCTTAGTTAGGGCGGGGATGGCCAAAAACATTCAGTACTTC.

The chain uses TRBV6-4 and TRBJ2-7, with D possibly being TRBD1 (5 bases). In germline, CDR1 is MRHNA, CDR2 SNTAGT. CDR3 length: 15 amino acids. V was trimmed by 4 bases and J by 5 bases, leaving 18 bases between them. CDR3 protein: CASSAKEGARNEQYF. Here the CDR3 DNA reads TGTGCCAGCAGTGCAAAGGAAGGGGCGAGAAACGAGCAGTACTTC.

In this sample, this clone turned up a few times. The chain uses TRBV5-4 and TRBJ1-3, with D possibly matching TRBD1 (5 bases). The CDR3 loop spans 19 amino acids. The V and J ends lost 0 bases and 4 bases respectively, with 23 bases between them. CDR1 and CDR2 from the germline V gene are SGHNT and YYREEE (reference sequence). This chain's CDR3 is CASSLAGTGPLRAGNTIYF. CDR3 nucleotide sequence: TGTGCCAGCAGCTTGGCCGGAACAGGACCCCTACGTGCGGGAAACACCATATATTTT.